This note documents a single T cell receptor beta chain sequence. What it recognizes is unknown. Looked up from germline, CDR1 is SQVTM and CDR2 is ANQGSEA. The CDR3 is 14 residues long. The authors prepared UMI-labeled TRB cDNA libraries by 5' RACE. TCRdb reworked the 5' RACE reads into one entry per CDR3 protein, no DNA. This repertoire comprises 20,000 to 25,000 distinct CDR3 sequences; its ten largest clones make up more than 15%. The data stem from a study of CXCR3-negative and CXCR3-positive naive CD8 T cells. Broader study findings: The authors found comparable surface CD5 between naive subsets and inferred TCR strength from TRB CDR3 properties.

This chain uses TRBV29-1 with TRBJ2-5; TCRdb outputs TRBD1, but without DNA this stays unchecked. What was sequenced was memory CD8+ T cells from blood. This clonotype was sampled from a human donor in good health. Some clones in this sample may be carry-over from other donors' samples. The CDR3 spells CSVEPGQEPETQYF.